One and the same sample provided the 30 T cell receptor beta chains below, sequenced in a study of T cells in women clearing cervical HPV infection (dated by TCRdb to 2016 to 2019). Libraries were prepared through the immunoSEQ multiplex PCR assay. Sourced from immuneACCESS, this table was stored by TCRdb with only in-frame sequences that have V and J called. A share of the clones is absent; for the studies checked, an unresolved V gene accounts for under half, and the remainder has no known explanation. The table of this sample itemizes 20,000 to 25,000 clones. The ten largest clones capture around 22% of the sample. The sequencing input was blood buffy coat. All receptors come from a woman aged 18 to 75 with a cervical HPV16 infection that either progressed to CIN3+ or cleared (not recorded which).

Details on this clone: Sequencing ends 3 residues short of the CDR3 end; the germline J gene provides the rest. The V and J genes are TRBV29-1 and TRBJ2-2, with a tentative D call TRBD2 (8 bases). V lost 5 bases and J 3 bases, leaving 19 bases between the germline ends. The germline gives CDR1 SQVTM, CDR2 ANQGSEA. This CDR3 comprises 16 residues. The CDR3 sequence is CSVTPRGRGDTGELFF. CDR3 DNA (partial): TGCAGCGTTACCCCTAGGGGGCGGGGGGACACCGGGGAG.

On this clone itself: With the read ending 3 residues before the CDR3 end, the germline J gene is used to fill in that end. V and J are TRBV20-1 and TRBJ2-1; D might be TRBD2 (6 bases). This CDR3 has 14 amino acids. V dropped 0 bases and J dropped 5 bases, with 11 bases sitting between them. Per germline, CDR1 DFQATT and CDR2 SNEGSKA (reference sequence). The CDR3 region is CSARDRGGNNEQFF. Partial CDR3 DNA: TGCAGTGCTAGAGATCGGGGAGGAAACAATGAG.

On this clone itself: The CDR3 end lies 3 residues beyond the end of the read and is filled in from the germline J gene. This chain uses TRBV30 with TRBJ2-7; perhaps TRBD2 as D (6 bases). CDR1 is GTSNPN and CDR2 is SVGIG in the germline V gene (reference sequence). This CDR3 spans 14 amino acids. Trimming removed 0 bases at V and 2 bases at J, with 11 bases between. This CDR3 is CAWSVSRGPYEQYF. CDR3 bases read: TGTGCCTGGAGTGTTTCGCGGGGCCCCTACGAG.

Concerning this clone itself: The sequenced fragment ends 3 residues before the CDR3 boundary, so the rest is inferred from the germline J gene. This chain connects TRBV7-9 to TRBJ1-2; unclear D gene. This CDR3 is built from 12 residues. Germline CDR1 is SEHNR and CDR2 is FQNEAQ (reference sequence). The part of the CDR3 DNA that was read is TGTGCCAGCAGTTACGCCCTAGATACC. Residues: CASSYALDT. The full CDR3 protein is CASSYALDTYTF.

A note on this clone: The read terminates 3 residues ahead of where the CDR3 ends, so the germline J gene completes it. The chain employs TRBV13 and TRBJ1-1; TRBD1 aligns across 8 bases. The CDR3 has 14 residues. CDR1 and CDR2 (germline): PRHDT, FYEKMQ (reference sequence). V shed 5 bases, J shed 1 base, and the junction held 3 bases outside the gene matches. CDR3 DNA, as far as it was read: TGTGCCAGCAGCAAACAGGGGGGGAACACTGAA. This translates into CASSKQGGNTE. The whole CDR3 protein is CASSKQGGNTEAFF.

As to this clone: From the germline J gene comes the end of the CDR3, since the read stops 3 residues before it. The gene calls are TRBV4-1 and TRBJ1-4; the D is unclear. The CDR3 totals 16 residues. Germline-derived CDR1 and CDR2 are MGHRA and YSYEKL. Trimming left V 4 bases short and J 4 bases short, with 16 bases between. CDR3 protein: CASSRLAGVDNEKLFF. The covered CDR3 bases are TGCGCCAGCAGCCGACTGGCTGGAGTGGATAATGAAAAA.

A remark on this clone: Coverage ceases 3 residues before the CDR3 finishes, and the germline J gene fills in the end. This chain connects TRBV2 to TRBJ2-5; perhaps TRBD2 as D (6 bases). V was clipped by 7 bases and J by 2 bases, with 23 bases between them. CDR1 and CDR2 (germline): SNHLY, FYNNEI. The CDR3 is made up of 17 amino acids. The CDR3 region is CASTRGGANILQETQYF. The sequenced part of the CDR3 DNA is TGTGCCAGCACGCGGGGTGGGGCAAACATTCTACAAGAGACC.

As for this clone: Read coverage stops 3 residues before the CDR3 terminus; the germline J gene supplies the remainder. This chain uses TRBV19 with TRBJ2-1, with 10 bases identical to TRBD2. Losses at the gene ends were 4 bases for V and 7 bases for J; bases not matched to a gene: 7. Per the germline V gene, CDR1 is LNHDA and CDR2 is SQIVND (reference sequence). CDR3 length: 15 amino acids. This chain's CDR3 is CASSRGLATLNEQFF. The sequenced part of the CDR3 DNA is TGTGCCAGTAGTAGGGGACTAGCGACGTTAAATGAG.

With respect to this clone: The read halts 3 residues ahead of the CDR3 end, with the missing end drawn from the germline J gene. This rearrangement joins TRBV15 to TRBJ1-4; D unresolved. V lost 0 bases and J lost 8, with 13 bases in between. In germline, CDR1 is LNHNV, CDR2 YYDKDF (reference sequence). This CDR3 spans 15 amino acids. CDR3 DNA, as far as it was read: TGTGCCACCAGCAGAGATCGGCAAGGGTCGGAAAAA. As protein: CATSRDRQGSEK. The complete CDR3 reads CATSRDRQGSEKLFF.

Points on this clone: Read sequence stops 3 residues before the CDR3 end, and the germline J gene provides the missing end. The rearrangement links TRBV20-1 to TRBJ1-2, with a possible D match to TRBD1 (5 bases). Germline V gene sequence: CDR1 DFQATT, CDR2 SNEGSKA (reference sequence). The CDR3 loop spans 13 amino acids. The sequenced part of the CDR3 DNA is TGCAGTGCTAGAGATTTTGGTTCAGGGAGC. This encodes CSARDFGSGS. The CDR3 as a whole reads CSARDFGSGSYTF.

A word on this clone: The CDR3 is cut off 3 residues early in the read; its end comes from the germline J gene. V gene TRBV5-1 combines with J gene TRBJ2-1, with 10 bases aligning to TRBD2. There are 15 residues in the CDR3. Germline CDR1 SGHRS, CDR2 YFSETQ. V shed 6 bases and J 6 bases; nucleotides not matched to a gene: 9. CDR3 protein: CASTDLAGVSNEQFF. The sequenced CDR3 bases are TGCGCCAGCACCGACCTAGCGGGAGTTAGCAATGAG.

As regards this clone: The CDR3 goes on 3 residues after the read ends, and that part is filled in from the germline J gene. The rearrangement joins TRBV7-3 to TRBJ2-6, with 8 nucleotides matching TRBD1. Germline assignment: CDR1 SGHTA and CDR2 FQGTGA. This CDR3 contains 17 residues. V gave up 5 bases and J gave up 1 base; unmatched junction bases: 7. Partial CDR3 DNA: TGTGCCAGCAGCGGTCAGGGGGCGTCTTCTGGGGCCAACGTC. Protein: CASSGQGASSGANV. The CDR3 in its entirety is CASSGQGASSGANVLTF.

Here the CDR3 reads CASSLSIEQFF. Incomplete CDR3 DNA: TGCGCCAGCAGCCTTAGCATTGAG. V usage is TRBV5-1 and J usage is TRBJ2-1; no reliable D call. The CDR3 end lies 3 residues beyond the end of the read and is filled in from the germline J gene. Germline CDR1 and CDR2: SGHRS and YFSETQ. Trimming removed 4 bases at V and 9 bases at J, with 8 bases between. The CDR3 covers 11 residues.

Regarding this clone: The CDR3 end falls 3 residues outside the read, so it is completed with the germline J gene. J is TRBJ1-4 and V is TRBV27, with a possible D match to TRBD1 (6 bases). Germline CDR1 reads MNHEY; CDR2 reads SMNVEV (reference sequence). The V end was cut by 8 bases, the J end by 4 bases, with 14 bases between. This CDR3 is built from 14 residues. Partial CDR3 DNA: TGTGCCAGCGGGGGGGCGGGTAGTAATGAAAAA. Translation: CASGGAGSNEK. The entire CDR3 protein reads CASGGAGSNEKLFF.

CDR3 DNA (partial): TGTGCCAGCAGCTCCGGGACTAGCGGGAGTGAG. The encoded protein is CASSSGTSGSE. The whole CDR3 is CASSSGTSGSEQFF. The chain is built from TRBV7-3 and TRBJ2-1; 14 bases fit TRBD2. From the germline J gene comes the end of the CDR3, since the read stops 3 residues before it. The CDR3 runs 14 residues. V was pared by 4 bases and J by 9 bases, with 2 bases of the junction left unmatched. The germline V gene has CDR1 SGHTA and CDR2 FQGTGA.

As regards this clone: Read data end 3 residues before the CDR3 end; the end is taken from the germline J gene. This rearrangement joins TRBV19 to TRBJ2-3; D perhaps matches TRBD1 (5 bases). CDR3 length: 14 amino acids. Per the germline V gene, CDR1 is LNHDA and CDR2 is SQIVND (reference sequence). The ends were cut back, 4 bases at V and 4 bases at J, with 12 bases in the middle. The CDR3 DNA, read in part, is TGTGCCAGTAGTACTAGACAGTTTTCAGATACG. Protein: CASSTRQFSDT. From start to end, the CDR3 is CASSTRQFSDTQYF.

The CDR3 loop is CASRWTLNTEAFF. The CDR3 bases that were read are TGTGCCAGTAGGTGGACTCTGAACACTGAA. This chain connects TRBV19 to TRBJ1-1; D is undetermined. The read falls 3 residues short of the CDR3 end, and the missing part is taken from the germline J gene. Trimming pared 6 bases from V and 0 bases from J, leaving 8 bases between. The CDR3 runs to 13 residues. The germline CDR1 and CDR2 sequences are LNHDA and SQIVND (reference sequence). Full variable domain (outside the CDR3, taken from reference TRBV19 and TRBJ1-1): DGGITQSPKYLFRKEGQNVTLSCEQNLNHDAMYWYRQDPGQGLRLIYYSQIVNDFQKGDIAEGYSVSREKKESFPLTVTSAQKNPTAFYLCASRWTLNTEAFFGQGTRLTVV.

As regards this clone: The sequenced fragment ends 3 residues before the CDR3 boundary, so the rest is inferred from the germline J gene. The J gene is TRBJ2-3, the V gene TRBV20-1; D perhaps matches TRBD1 (5 bases). The germline V and J ends were trimmed by 0 bases and 4 bases, with 5 bases remaining between them. From germline, CDR1 is DFQATT and CDR2 SNEGSKA (reference sequence). The CDR3 is 12 residues long. Partial CDR3 DNA: TGCAGTGCTAGAGAGACAGCAGATACG. Translating gives CSARETADT. The complete CDR3 protein is CSARETADTQYF.

In regard to this clone: The DNA ends 3 residues before the CDR3 does, and the rest of the CDR3 is filled in from the germline J gene. V usage is TRBV30 and J usage is TRBJ1-1; perhaps TRBD1 as D (6 bases). The germline V and J ends were trimmed by 3 bases and 1 base, with 12 bases remaining between them. The CDR3 length is 14 residues. Germline V gives CDR1 GTSNPN, CDR2 SVGIG (reference sequence). CDR3 DNA, as far as it was read: TGTGCCTGGAGCCCGATCAGGGGGAACACTGAA. Protein product: CAWSPIRGNTE. The full CDR3 reads CAWSPIRGNTEAFF.

Points on this clone: Sequence at one end of the junction differs from germline and may be a read error. The read is 3 residues too short to cover the CDR3 end, so that end is filled in from the germline J gene. The gene calls are TRBV6-1 and TRBJ2-1, with D tentatively TRBD1 (5 bases). There are 16 residues in the CDR3. Germline lookup yields CDR1 MNHNS and CDR2 SASEGT. CDR3 bases read: TGTGCCTGCAGTGATTTCGTTTCCGCAGGGTACAATGAG. This sequence encodes CACSDFVSAGYNE. The whole CDR3 reads CACSDFVSAGYNEQFF.

A word on this clone: The CDR3 end falls 3 residues outside the read, so it is completed with the germline J gene. The chain couples TRBV20-1 to TRBJ1-1, with TRBD1 identical over 10 bases. The CDR3 loop spans 12 amino acids. The V gene's germline CDR1 is DFQATT and CDR2 SNEGSKA (reference sequence). The V segment lost 8 bases and the J segment 3 bases; nucleotides outside the gene matches: 3. CDR3 protein: CSSGTGDTEAFF. Partial CDR3 DNA: TGCAGTTCCGGGACAGGGGACACTGAA.

As regards this clone: The read stops 3 residues short of the end of the CDR3; the missing end is completed from the germline J gene. The chain recombines TRBV6-1 with TRBJ2-7; no definite D call. The CDR3 covers 17 residues. Looked up from germline, CDR1 is MNHNS and CDR2 is SASEGT. V was shortened by 1 base and J by 0 bases, with 16 bases between the two germline ends. The CDR3 bases that were read are TGTGCCAGCAGTGAAGATTTAATGAGACAACTCTCCTACGAG. Its protein is CASSEDLMRQLSYE. In full, the CDR3 reads CASSEDLMRQLSYEQYF.

Concerning this clone: The CDR3 end is not reached by the read, which stops 3 residues before it; the germline J gene fills it in. The chain uses TRBV7-3 and TRBJ1-1, with D hard to call. V was trimmed by 3 bases and J by 5 bases, leaving 7 bases between them. The CDR3 is 12 amino acids. Germline-derived CDR1 and CDR2 are SGHTA and FQGTGA. The sequenced CDR3 bases are TGTGCCAGCAGCTTCCTCCTGACTGAA. It yields the protein CASSFLLTE. The whole CDR3 sequence reads CASSFLLTEAFF.

With regard to this clone: Sequencing ends 3 residues short of the CDR3 end; the germline J gene provides the rest. This sequence joins TRBV10-2 and TRBJ1-1, with D uncertain. The germline gives CDR1 WSHSY, CDR2 SAAADI. V was pared by 6 bases and J by 0 bases, with 11 bases between. This CDR3 comprises 14 residues. Partial CDR3 DNA: TGCGCCAGCAGCCAAGTAGTCATGAACACTGAA. It translates to CASSQVVMNTE. The whole CDR3 protein is CASSQVVMNTEAFF.

A remark on this clone: The read gets to within 3 residues of the CDR3 end, and the germline J gene fills in the rest. The V gene is TRBV14, the J gene TRBJ2-2, with 7 bases lining up with TRBD2. The CDR3 is 20 residues long. The germline gives CDR1 SGHDN, CDR2 FVKESK. J was trimmed by 7 bases and V by 3 bases; bases with no gene match: 23. The CDR3 loop is CASSHGHLLKKRDGVGELFF. The DNA read from the CDR3 is TGTGCCAGCAGCCATGGGCATCTCCTAAAGAAGCGGGATGGTGTCGGGGAG.

On this clone itself: The CDR3 is cut off 3 residues early in the read; its end comes from the germline J gene. The chain uses TRBV14 and TRBJ2-3, with D tentatively TRBD1 (5 bases). CDR1 and CDR2 from the germline V gene are SGHDN and FVKESK. The CDR3 consists of 16 residues. The CDR3 is CASSQDFWTQAETQYF. Partial CDR3 DNA: TGTGCCAGCAGCCAAGATTTCTGGACACAAGCCGAGACG.

In regard to this clone: The junction shows a germline mismatch at one end, possibly a read error. The observed sequence ends 3 residues before the CDR3 terminus, with the missing tail filled in from the germline J gene. The sample has other DNA sequences that encode this CDR3 too. The chain has TRBV30 and TRBJ1-3, with a weak D call TRBD1 (6 bases). This CDR3 is built from 14 residues. Germline V lookup: CDR1 GTSNPN, CDR2 SVGIG (reference sequence). The covered CDR3 bases are TGTGCCTGGAGTGCATTCGGACAGATAAACACG. It specifies CAWSAFGQINT. The entire CDR3 protein is CAWSAFGQINTIYF.

Concerning this clone: The read ends 3 residues shy of where the CDR3 ends; the end is completed using the germline J gene. The chain combines TRBV20-1 with TRBJ2-3, with 8 bases aligning to TRBD1. Losses at the gene ends were 6 bases for V and 1 base for J; bases not matched to a gene: 6. There are 14 residues in the CDR3. The V gene's germline CDR1 is DFQATT and CDR2 SNEGSKA (reference sequence). The CDR3 bases that were read are TGCAGTGCCCAAGACAGGGGAGGCACAGATACG. Its translation is CSAQDRGGTDT. The CDR3 in full is CSAQDRGGTDTQYF.

As for this clone: The CDR3 end falls 3 residues outside the read, so it is completed with the germline J gene. This chain links TRBV5-1 with TRBJ1-2; 8 positions match TRBD1. Germline CDR1 SGHRS, CDR2 YFSETQ. The length of the CDR3 is 17 residues. V lost 4 bases, J lost 3 bases, and 14 bases stayed unmatched. The CDR3 spells CASSVRTGTGSYYGYTF. CDR3 DNA (partial): TGCGCCAGCAGCGTCAGAACCGGGACAGGAAGCTACTATGGC.

Points on this clone: The sequence runs out 3 residues before the end of the CDR3; the remainder is reconstructed from the germline J gene. The genes are TRBV5-1 and TRBJ2-1; 7 bases map to TRBD2. J lost 7 bases, V lost 0 bases, and 7 bases had no gene match. The CDR3 is made up of 15 amino acids. Germline-derived CDR1 and CDR2 are SGHRS and YFSETQ. CDR3 residues: CASSLGAGVGNEQFF. The CDR3 DNA, read in part, is TGCGCCAGCAGCTTGGGGGCGGGAGTTGGTAATGAG.